The 28 T cell receptor beta chains listed next were all sequenced from one sample in a study of blood T cell repertoires in COVID-19. TCRdb's copy holds only in-frame clones and misses some; the assay was immunoSEQ multiplex PCR. The sample yields under 300,000 clones, about nine tenths seen once. Sequencing used PBMCs or T cells enriched from blood (not recorded which). These receptors were taken from a woman aged 40 to 50 with acute COVID-19.

The chain has TRBV4-2 and TRBJ2-5; 12 bases map to TRBD2. V lost 5 bases and J lost 2; bases outside the gene matches: 9. Per germline, CDR1 LGHNA and CDR2 YNFKEQ. The CDR3 length is 17 residues. CDR3 region: CASSYGLAGSPQETQYF. CDR3 bases: TGTGCCAGCAGCTACGGACTAGCGGGATCTCCGCAAGAGACCCAGTACTTC.

V gene TRBV18 combines with J gene TRBJ1-1; a possible D gene is TRBD1 (5 bases). CDR3 length: 15 amino acids. CDR1 KGHSH and CDR2 LQKENI come from the germline V gene. V lost 4 bases and J 1 base, leaving 13 bases between the germline ends. CDR3 amino acids: CASSLSAGENTEAFF. CDR3 bases: TGTGCCAGCTCACTATCAGCGGGGGAGAACACTGAAGCTTTCTTT.

The chain carries TRBV5-4 and TRBJ1-5, with D perhaps matching TRBD1 (6 bases). There are 14 residues in the CDR3. Looked up from germline, CDR1 is SGHNT and CDR2 is YYREEE (reference sequence). Trimming cost V 0 bases and J 5 bases, with 9 bases left between them. The CDR3 spells CASSLDGGHQPQHF. The CDR3 bases are TGTGCCAGCAGCTTGGACGGGGGGCATCAGCCCCAGCATTTT.

The V gene is TRBV19, the J gene TRBJ1-1; D gene unclear. Trimming left V 3 bases short and J 1 base short, with 9 bases between. This CDR3 has 14 amino acids. Germline loops: CDR1 LNHDA, CDR2 SQIVND (reference sequence). The CDR3 bases are TGTGCCAGTAGTATGAGCAGGTGGAACACTGAAGCTTTCTTT. Protein product: CASSMSRWNTEAFF. The full variable domain, with the rest looked up from reference TRBV19 and TRBJ1-1, is DGGITQSPKYLFRKEGQNVTLSCEQNLNHDAMYWYRQDPGQGLRLIYYSQIVNDFQKGDIAEGYSVSREKKESFPLTVTSAQKNPTAFYLCASSMSRWNTEAFFGQGTRLTVV.

The chain has TRBV30 and TRBJ2-2; a weak D match, TRBD2 (6 bases). The germline V and J ends were trimmed by 4 bases and 5 bases, with 11 bases remaining between them. Per the germline V gene, CDR1 is GTSNPN and CDR2 is SVGIG (reference sequence). The CDR3 extends over 13 amino acids. The CDR3 sequence is CAWTGVKTGELFF. CDR3 sequence (DNA): TGTGCCTGGACGGGGGTCAAAACCGGGGAGCTGTTTTTT.

The J gene is TRBJ1-1, the V gene TRBV28; no reliable D call. The CDR3 extends over 11 amino acids. Between the trimmed V and J ends, which lost 6 bases and 2 bases, there was a span of 4 bases. CDR1 MDHEN and CDR2 SYDVKM come from the germline V gene. The CDR3 sequence is CASSPNTEAFF. The DNA of the CDR3 is TGTGCCAGCAGCCCTAACACTGAAGCTTTCTTT.

This chain joins TRBV7-2 and TRBJ1-1; TRBD1 aligns across 10 bases. Germline V lookup: CDR1 SGHTA, CDR2 FQGNSA. V lost 7 bases to trimming and J lost 5 bases; unmatched junction nucleotides: 10. This CDR3 is 15 amino acids long. Here the CDR3 DNA reads TGTGCCAGCATCGCCTTGGACAGGGGGATGACTGAAGCTTTCTTT. It yields the protein CASIALDRGMTEAFF.

The chain is built from TRBV30 and TRBJ2-1; D possibly corresponds to TRBD2 (5 bases). In germline, CDR1 is GTSNPN, CDR2 SVGIG (reference sequence). This CDR3 region has 14 residues. With 0 bases removed from V and 2 bases from J, the gap between germline ends came to 8 bases. The CDR3 reads CAWSVGDAYNEQFF. The CDR3 DNA follows: TGTGCCTGGAGTGTGGGAGACGCCTACAATGAGCAGTTCTTC. The variable domain in full, completed from reference TRBV30 and TRBJ2-1, reads SQTIHQWPATLVQPVGSPLSLECTVEGTSNPNLYWYRQAAGRGLQLLFYSVGIGQISSEVPQNLSASRPQDRQFILSSKKLLLSDSGFYLCAWSVGDAYNEQFFGPGTRLTVL.

This rearrangement joins TRBV9 to TRBJ2-2, with D perhaps matching TRBD2 (6 bases). Germline loops: CDR1 SGDLS, CDR2 YYNGEE. This CDR3 region has 17 residues. Trimming removed 1 base at V and 7 bases at J, with 20 bases between. The CDR3 DNA reads TGTGCCAGCAGCGTATCCGGATCCCGGGACTCCTTCGGGGAGCTGTTTTTT. Translating it yields CASSVSGSRDSFGELFF.

This chain links TRBV7-8 with TRBJ2-7; D remains ambiguous. Between the trimmed V and J ends, which lost 4 bases and 0 bases, there was a span of 16 bases. The germline V gene encodes CDR1 SGHVS and CDR2 FQNEAQ. This CDR3 has 16 residues. The CDR3, as DNA: TGTGCCAGCAGCTCAGAAACAGCCTACAGCTCCTACGAGCAGTACTTC. It specifies CASSSETAYSSYEQYF. The whole variable domain, filled in from reference TRBV7-8 and TRBJ2-7, reads GAGVSQSPRYKVAKRGQDVALRCDPISGHVSLFWYQQALGQGPEFLTYFQNEAQLDKSGLPSDRFFAERPEGSVSTLKIQRTQQEDSAVYLCASSSETAYSSYEQYFGPGTRLTVT.

The chain couples TRBV6-5 to TRBJ2-5, with 9 bases matching TRBD1. This CDR3 comprises 14 residues. Trimming removed 5 bases from V and 5 bases from J; junction bases left unmatched: 6. Germline V lookup: CDR1 MNHEY, CDR2 SVGAGI. The CDR3 loop reads CASSNTGGGETQYF. The CDR3 region has the DNA TGTGCCAGCAGTAATACAGGGGGCGGGGAGACCCAGTACTTC.

The V call is TRBV28, the J call TRBJ2-1; 9 bases match TRBD1. The CDR3 runs 15 residues. From germline, CDR1 is MDHEN and CDR2 SYDVKM. Trimming at V came to 5 bases and at J to 7 bases, leaving 9 bases not matched to a gene. Here the CDR3 reads CASSLGQGRINEQFF. CDR3 coding DNA: TGTGCCAGCAGTCTTGGACAGGGGAGGATTAATGAGCAGTTCTTC.

The chain employs TRBV10-3 and TRBJ2-5; D is unclear. This CDR3 region has 12 residues. From germline, CDR1 is ENHRY and CDR2 SYGVKD. Trimming left V 0 bases short and J 5 bases short, with 4 bases between. CDR3 sequence (DNA): TGTGCCATCAGTGAGTCATCTGAGACCCAGTACTTC. It translates to CAISESSETQYF.

The chain carries TRBV2 and TRBJ1-1; 7 nucleotides agree with TRBD1. The germline CDR1 and CDR2 sequences are SNHLY and FYNNEI. The length of the CDR3 is 13 residues. The trim removed 6 bases at V and 5 bases at J, leaving 6 bases unmatched. The DNA of the CDR3 is TGTGCCAGCAGGAGAGGGGGCCGGACTGAAGCTTTCTTT. The encoded protein is CASRRGGRTEAFF.

This chain links TRBV10-1 with TRBJ2-1, with 11 bases aligning to TRBD2. The CDR3 totals 22 residues. The trim removed 6 bases at V and 8 bases at J, leaving 30 bases unmatched. Per the germline V gene, CDR1 is WNHNN and CDR2 is SYGVQD (reference sequence). The CDR3 DNA follows: TGCGCCAGCAGACCCTTCCCACCACTAGCGGGAGACCCCTTTCTCTTATTCGATGAGCAGTTCTTC. This sequence encodes CASRPFPPLAGDPFLLFDEQFF.

This clone was counted once. V is TRBV7-2 and J is TRBJ2-2; 13 positions match TRBD2. The V gene's germline CDR1 is SGHTA and CDR2 FQGNSA. There are 16 residues in the CDR3. Unmatched junction bases numbered 4, after V lost 5 bases and J lost 4 bases. The CDR3 protein is CASSPRTSGGTGELFF. DNA of the CDR3: TGTGCCAGCAGCCCTCGGACTAGCGGGGGCACCGGGGAGCTGTTTTTT.

This clone was seen only once. Here the CDR3 DNA reads TGTGCCAGCAGTTTTATGAGAGCGTACGAGCAGTACTTC. This codes for CASSFMRAYEQYF. This chain connects TRBV28 to TRBJ2-7; D is ambiguous. The CDR3 runs to 13 residues. The V gene lost 3 bases and the J gene lost 4 bases, with 10 bases spanning the gap. Germline V gene data show CDR1 as MDHEN and CDR2 as SYDVKM.

The chain employs TRBV12-3 or TRBV12-4 and TRBJ1-2; perhaps TRBD1 as D (5 bases). The CDR3 contains 13 residues. V lost 8 bases and J lost 7, with 17 bases in between. The CDR3 is CASPVGKGLGYTF. Here the CDR3 DNA reads TGTGCCAGCCCTGTTGGTAAGGGACTTGGCTACACCTTC.

The rearrangement joins TRBV11-3 to TRBJ2-7; 9 nucleotides align to TRBD2. Germline V gene lookup returns CDR1 SGHNT and CDR2 YENEEA. The CDR3 has 15 residues. With V trimmed by 5 bases and J by 7 bases, 12 bases remained unmatched. This chain's CDR3 is CASSLGGSGGEEQYF. DNA of the CDR3: TGTGCCAGCAGCCTAGGGGGTAGCGGGGGCGAAGAGCAGTACTTC.

This chain uses TRBV9 with TRBJ2-6, with no clear D. V was pared by 1 base and J by 4 bases, with 6 bases between. Per the germline V gene, CDR1 is SGDLS and CDR2 is YYNGEE. This CDR3 comprises 14 residues. CDR3 nucleotides: TGTGCCAGCAGCGTATCTTCGGGGGCCAACGTCCTGACTTTC. Its protein is CASSVSSGANVLTF. The full variable domain, rest sourced from reference TRBV9 and TRBJ2-6, is DSGVTQTPKHLITATGQRVTLRCSPRSGDLSVYWYQQSLDQGLQFLIQYYNGEERAKGNILERFSAQQFPDLHSELNLSSLELGDSALYFCASSVSSGANVLTFGAGSRLTVL.

The rearrangement links TRBV2 to TRBJ2-7; 11 bases fit TRBD1. Germline-derived CDR1 and CDR2 are SNHLY and FYNNEI. This CDR3 has 13 amino acids. The trim removed 6 bases at V and 11 bases at J, leaving 9 bases unmatched. The CDR3 sequence is CASRDRGLIREYF. CDR3 DNA: TGTGCCAGCAGGGACAGGGGGCTCATTAGGGAGTACTTC.

The genes are TRBV5-1 and TRBJ2-1, with D unclear. Germline V gene sequence: CDR1 SGHRS, CDR2 YFSETQ. Trimming cost V 4 bases and J 4 bases, with 15 bases left between them. This CDR3 is 15 amino acids long. For the CDR3, the DNA is TGCGCCAGCAGCCTACCGACTGGCGGTTACAATGAGCAGTTCTTC. This codes for CASSLPTGGYNEQFF.

V gene TRBV4-3 combines with J gene TRBJ2-5, with a tentative D call TRBD2 (5 bases). This CDR3 is built from 16 residues. Germline V gene lookup returns CDR1 LGHNA and CDR2 YSLEER. Trimming shortened V by 0 bases and J by 6 bases, and 17 bases separated the two germline ends. The CDR3 DNA sequence: TGCGCCAGCAGCCAAGATTCCGCGGGCGGTTTACAGACCCAGTACTTC. Translated: CASSQDSAGGLQTQYF.

CDR3 nucleotides: TGTGCCAGCAGCTCCCCCGACAGCCTCTCCCAAGAGACCCAGTACTTC. Amino acids: CASSSPDSLSQETQYF. The chain links TRBV11-2 to TRBJ2-5; D is possibly TRBD1 (5 bases). CDR3 size: 16 residues. The V and J ends lost 4 bases and 1 base respectively, with 16 bases between them. The V gene's germline CDR1 is SGHAT and CDR2 FQNNGV.

The chain is built from TRBV2 and TRBJ2-5; 14 bases align to TRBD2. This CDR3 has 15 residues. The ends lost 6 bases at V and 4 bases at J; junction bases unmatched: 4. The germline V gene encodes CDR1 SNHLY and CDR2 FYNNEI. CDR3 bases: TGTGCCAGCAGGTCGGGACTAGCGGGAGTAGAGACCCAGTACTTC. Residues: CASRSGLAGVETQYF.

The J gene is TRBJ1-5, the V gene TRBV30; D remains ambiguous. Trimming stripped 0 bases from V and 1 base from J, with 10 bases between. There are 15 residues in the CDR3. Germline CDR1 GTSNPN, CDR2 SVGIG (reference sequence). The DNA for the CDR3 is TGTGCCTGGAGTGTACCCACTTCGAGCAATCAGCCCCAGCATTTT. Its protein is CAWSVPTSSNQPQHF.

CDR3 region: CASSLRQQPQHF. Here the CDR3 DNA reads TGTGCCAGCAGTTTGCGGCAGCAGCCCCAGCATTTT. The chain links TRBV28 to TRBJ1-5; no reliable D call. This CDR3 is 12 amino acids long. Germline values: CDR1 MDHEN, CDR2 SYDVKM. V shed 3 bases and J shed 7 bases, with 7 bases lying between them.

This chain uses TRBV7-8 with TRBJ2-1; the match to TRBD2 covers 10 bases. CDR3 length: 15 amino acids. Germline CDR1 and CDR2: SGHVS and FQNEAQ. The junction had 4 bases not matched to a gene; V was cut back by 5 bases and J by 3 bases. CDR3 sequence: CASSPGTSDYNEQFF. The CDR3, as DNA: TGTGCCAGCAGCCCCGGGACTAGCGACTACAATGAGCAGTTCTTC.